These T cell receptor beta chains were read from a single sample in a study of T cell responses to AZD1222 COVID-19 vaccine. Data came from immunoSEQ multiplex PCR; TCRdb stores just in-frame clones and leaves some out. The table records around 100,000 clones, just under 95% of them present only once. The sample consisted of peripheral blood, taken on day 0 of AZD1222 vaccination. All receptors derive from an adult in good health. CDR3s include the opening cysteine and the closing phenylalanine or tryptophan. Each record gives: D gene, clone size, V gene, J gene, CDR3 protein, CDR3 DNA. D genes are given only for firm matches. For some rows the clone size is stated as once, few or many, or as a class when expanded; others skip it.

d_call: .
clone_size: .
v_call: TRBV4-2
j_call: TRBJ1-5
cdr3_aa: CASSQEGYSNQPQHF
cdr3_nt: TGTGCCAGCAGCCAAGAGGGGTATAGCAATCAGCCCCAGCATTTT

d_call: TRBD1
clone_size: .
v_call: TRBV2
j_call: TRBJ1-2
cdr3_aa: CASKDKTGEYFGYTF
cdr3_nt: TGTGCCAGCAAGGACAAGACAGGGGAATATTTTGGCTACACCTTC

d_call: TRBD2
clone_size: .
v_call: TRBV3-1/TRBV3-2
j_call: TRBJ2-3
cdr3_aa: CASSQDHAGGSLGTQYF
cdr3_nt: TGTGCCAGCAGCCAAGATCACGCGGGAGGGTCTTTGGGTACGCAGTATTTT

d_call: .
clone_size: once
v_call: TRBV5-1
j_call: TRBJ1-1
cdr3_aa: CASASTAGRTEAFF
cdr3_nt: TGCGCCAGCGCAAGTACGGCAGGACGCACTGAAGCTTTCTTT

d_call: .
clone_size: .
v_call: TRBV5-5
j_call: TRBJ1-2
cdr3_aa: CASSFGQGAYGYTF
cdr3_nt: TGTGCCAGCAGCTTTGGGCAGGGTGCCTATGGCTACACCTTC

d_call: .
clone_size: .
v_call: TRBV3-1/TRBV3-2
j_call: TRBJ2-1
cdr3_aa: CASSQDTGGVDNEQFF
cdr3_nt: TGTGCCAGCAGCCAAGATACAGGGGGGGTTGACAATGAGCAGTTCTTC

d_call: .
clone_size: .
v_call: TRBV29-1
j_call: TRBJ1-1
cdr3_aa: CSTTVMNTEAFF
cdr3_nt: TGCAGCACGACAGTAATGAACACTGAAGCTTTCTTT

d_call: .
clone_size: .
v_call: TRBV6-5
j_call: TRBJ1-3
cdr3_aa: CASSYTGASGNTIYF
cdr3_nt: TGTGCCAGCAGTTACACGGGGGCCTCTGGAAACACCATATATTTT

d_call: TRBD2
clone_size: .
v_call: TRBV19
j_call: TRBJ2-1
cdr3_aa: CASSIGPGLLFNEQFF
cdr3_nt: TGTGCCAGTAGTATAGGACCGGGACTACTCTTTAATGAGCAGTTCTTC

d_call: .
clone_size: .
v_call: TRBV18
j_call: TRBJ1-4
cdr3_aa: CASSTGLPRANEKLFF
cdr3_nt: TGTGCCAGCTCCACCGGTCTTCCGAGGGCTAATGAAAAACTGTTTTTT

d_call: .
clone_size: .
v_call: TRBV6-5
j_call: TRBJ1-1
cdr3_aa: CASSLSKDGRTEAFF
cdr3_nt: TGTGCCAGCAGTTTATCAAAGGACGGTCGCACTGAAGCTTTCTTT

d_call: .
clone_size: .
v_call: TRBV4-3
j_call: TRBJ2-5
cdr3_aa: CASSQEYGGQETQYF
cdr3_nt: TGCGCCAGCAGCCAAGAGTACGGGGGTCAAGAGACCCAGTACTTC

d_call: .
clone_size: few
v_call: TRBV5-4
j_call: TRBJ2-5
cdr3_aa: CASSEGRKETQYF
cdr3_nt: TGTGCCAGCAGCGAGGGACGAAAAGAGACCCAGTACTTC

d_call: .
clone_size: .
v_call: TRBV5-1
j_call: TRBJ2-7
cdr3_aa: CASRSGVEQYF
cdr3_nt: TGCGCCAGCCGCTCAGGGGTCGAGCAGTACTTC

d_call: TRBD2
clone_size: .
v_call: TRBV25-1
j_call: TRBJ2-1
cdr3_aa: CASRARGGGSSHEQFF
cdr3_nt: TGTGCCAGCAGAGCCCGGGGCGGGGGATCGTCCCATGAGCAGTTCTTC